The 20 T cell receptor beta chains given below trace back to one sample, sequenced in a study of shared clonotypes between healthy human individuals. The method was immunoSEQ multiplex PCR; TCRdb's version includes in-frame clones alone and lacks a portion of them. The repertoire holds approximately 2.3 million clones, with approximately 93% as singletons. Sequencing used naive CD4+ T cells from PBMCs. Subset: CD45RA+ positively selected. The source of these receptors is a man aged 18 to 29 in good health. Some clones in this sample may be carry-over from other donors' samples.

The chain carries TRBV11-3 and TRBJ2-1; TRBD2 matches at 11 bases. The CDR3 has 16 amino acids. With 5 bases clipped from V and 7 bases from J, the junction kept 10 bases outside the gene matches. Germline values: CDR1 SGHNT, CDR2 YENEEA. The CDR3 protein is CASSRVGTSGSNEQFF. The CDR3 region has the DNA TGTGCCAGCAGCAGGGTAGGGACTAGCGGATCTAATGAGCAGTTCTTC.

This clone occurred once. The chain employs TRBV18 and TRBJ2-1; D assignment may be TRBD1 or TRBD2 (5 bases each). Germline V CDR1 and CDR2: KGHSH, LQKENI. There are 13 residues in the CDR3. V lost 3 bases and J 8 bases, leaving 11 bases between the germline ends. The chain's CDR3 is CASSPGPGHEQFF. The CDR3 DNA reads as TGTGCCAGCTCACCGGGACCTGGACATGAGCAGTTCTTC.

J is TRBJ2-4 and V is TRBV28; the match to TRBD2 covers 10 bases. The CDR3 totals 16 residues. CDR1 and CDR2 (germline): MDHEN, SYDVKM. Trimming cost V 3 bases and J 3 bases; bases outside gene matches: 5. CDR3 sequence reads: CASSLGLAGVKNIQYF. The CDR3 DNA is TGTGCCAGCAGTTTGGGGCTAGCGGGAGTCAAAAACATTCAGTACTTC.

This clone appeared a single time. The chain has TRBV25-1 and TRBJ1-1; 7 nucleotides match TRBD1. Losses at the gene ends were 1 base for V and 5 bases for J; bases not matched to a gene: 10. Per the germline V gene, CDR1 is MGHDK and CDR2 is SYGVNS. This CDR3 has 16 amino acids. The DNA of the CDR3 is TGTGCCAGCAGTGAATTGGAGACAGGGAGGGGGACTGAAGCTTTCTTT. It is translated as CASSELETGRGTEAFF.

This chain joins TRBV6-1 and TRBJ2-7; no clear D gene. Germline V gene sequence: CDR1 MNHNS, CDR2 SASEGT. The CDR3 has 16 amino acids. With 4 bases removed from V and 0 bases from J, the gap between germline ends came to 16 bases. The CDR3 reads CASSGLQYSSSYEQYF. The CDR3 nucleotides read TGTGCCAGCAGTGGATTACAGTACTCGAGCTCCTACGAGCAGTACTTC.

The chain carries TRBV28 and TRBJ2-7, with 10 bases identical to TRBD2. The germline gives CDR1 MDHEN, CDR2 SYDVKM. The CDR3 is made up of 15 amino acids. The trim removed 4 bases at V and 3 bases at J, leaving 6 bases unmatched. The CDR3 spells CASSSLAGAHYEQYF. The DNA for the CDR3 is TGTGCCAGCAGTTCCCTAGCGGGAGCACACTACGAGCAGTACTTC.

The chain uses TRBV4-1 and TRBJ2-5, with 13 bases identical to TRBD2. Germline CDR1 and CDR2: MGHRA and YSYEKL. This CDR3 comprises 18 residues. The junction had 10 bases not matched to a gene; V was cut back by 4 bases and J by 2 bases. CDR3 sequence (DNA): TGCGCCAGCAGCCGCTCCGGGACTAGCGGGACCATTCAAGAGACCCAGTACTTC. Residues: CASSRSGTSGTIQETQYF.

The chain is built from TRBV6-6 and TRBJ1-1, with D uncertain. V was pared by 1 base and J by 1 base, with 4 bases between. CDR1 and CDR2 (germline): MNHNY, SVGAGI (reference sequence). This CDR3 contains 13 residues. The CDR3 DNA sequence: TGTGCCAGCAGTTACTGGACGAACACTGAAGCTTTCTTT. Its protein is CASSYWTNTEAFF.

This rearrangement joins TRBV6-5 to TRBJ2-5; D gene ambiguous. Trimming took off 0 bases at V and 1 base at J, with 9 bases between the two ends. The CDR3 is 15 amino acids. Per germline, CDR1 MNHEY and CDR2 SVGAGI. CDR3 nucleotides: TGTGCCAGCAGTTACTCGACCGCATCCCAAGAGACCCAGTACTTC. As protein: CASSYSTASQETQYF.

Details on this clone: One junction end does not reproduce the germline sequence, and a read error may be involved. This chain links TRBV20-1 with TRBJ2-3; 9 bases agree with TRBD1. CDR3 length equals 11 residues. CDR1 is DFQATT, CDR2 SNEGSKA, per germline (reference sequence). DNA for the CDR3: TGCAGTGCTAGACTGGGGACAGGGTACTTCTTT. It specifies CSARLGTGYFF.

The chain has TRBV5-1 and TRBJ2-3, with D possibly TRBD2 on 5 matching bases. The V and J ends lost 0 bases and 4 bases respectively, with 15 bases between them. The germline CDR1 and CDR2 sequences are SGHRS and YFSETQ. This CDR3 spans 16 amino acids. CDR3 DNA sequence: TGCGCCAGCAGCTTGGCGGTGGGCGCGAGGGCAGATACGCAGTATTTT. As protein: CASSLAVGARADTQYF.

The chain recombines TRBV11-2 with TRBJ2-7; D ambiguous. CDR1 is SGHAT and CDR2 is FQNNGV in the germline V gene. Trimming took 3 bases from V and 2 from J, leaving 11 bases between them. The CDR3 spans 14 residues. The CDR3 nucleotides are TGTGCCAGCAGCTTTAGTGTCAGAACCTACGAGCAGTACTTC. It encodes CASSFSVRTYEQYF.

The rearrangement links TRBV5-4 to TRBJ2-3; 8 positions agree with TRBD1. Germline lookup yields CDR1 SGHNT and CDR2 YYREEE (reference sequence). CDR3 length: 15 residues. Trimming removed 4 bases from V and 6 bases from J; junction bases left unmatched: 10. The CDR3 region is CASSADRGHSDTQYF. The CDR3 nucleotides read TGTGCCAGCAGCGCAGACAGGGGACATTCGGATACGCAGTATTTT.

V is TRBV19 and J is TRBJ1-1; D uncertain. The CDR3 length is 15 residues. Germline V CDR1 and CDR2: LNHDA, SQIVND (reference sequence). Trimming cost V 3 bases and J 5 bases, with 16 bases left between them. Written as DNA, the CDR3 is TGTGCCAGTAGTATGAGGACCGGGAAAAGGACTGAAGCTTTCTTT. It yields the protein CASSMRTGKRTEAFF.

In this sample, this clone turned up once. In DNA form, the CDR3 reads TGTGCCAGCGACAACACCAACGGCAGACAGGGTGAAAAGGTAACGTTCTTC. The encoded protein is CASDNTNGRQGEKVTFF. The V gene is TRBV7-9, the J gene TRBJ2-1; 7 positions agree with TRBD1. The CDR3 extends over 17 amino acids. With 8 bases clipped from V and 15 bases from J, the junction kept 28 bases outside the gene matches. Per germline, CDR1 SEHNR and CDR2 FQNEAQ (reference sequence).

This sequence joins TRBV11-2 and TRBJ2-2; a weak D match, TRBD2 (6 bases). V shed 5 bases and J shed 5 bases, with 15 bases lying between them. The CDR3 is 15 amino acids. CDR1 and CDR2 from the germline V gene are SGHAT and FQNNGV. The CDR3 nucleotides read TGTGCCAGCAGCCCCACCGACGGGGGAACCGGGGAGCTGTTTTTT. Its translation: CASSPTDGGTGELFF.

As regards this clone: The same CDR3 also results from other DNA sequences found in this sample. This rearrangement joins TRBV28 to TRBJ2-7; TRBD2 aligns across 14 bases. Germline V CDR1 and CDR2: MDHEN, SYDVKM. Trimming cost V 5 bases and J 3 bases; bases outside gene matches: 3. The CDR3 is 15 amino acids. The CDR3 protein is CASSPGLAGVYEQYF. In DNA, the CDR3 is TGTGCCAGCAGTCCGGGACTAGCGGGAGTCTACGAGCAGTACTTC.

The chain links TRBV5-1 to TRBJ2-3, with D tentatively TRBD2 (7 bases). This CDR3 is 17 amino acids long. CDR1 SGHRS and CDR2 YFSETQ come from the germline V gene. V was cut by 4 bases and J by 2 bases, with 20 bases left in between. For the CDR3, the DNA is TGCGCCAGCAGCCCACGGGGGGCTAGCAGATACACAGATACGCAGTATTTT. Its translation is CASSPRGASRYTDTQYF. Based on the CDR3 plus reference TRBV5-1 and TRBJ2-3, the full variable domain is KAGVTQTPRYLIKTRGQQVTLSCSPISGHRSVSWYQQTPGQGLQFLFEYFSETQRNKGNFPGRFSGRQFSNSRSEMNVSTLELGDSALYLCASSPRGASRYTDTQYFGPGTRLTVL.

The chain has TRBV4-1 and TRBJ2-3, with 7 positions matching TRBD2. V was clipped by 1 base and J by 1 base; unmatched bases: 8. Per the germline V gene, CDR1 is MGHRA and CDR2 is YSYEKL. The CDR3 extends over 17 amino acids. The CDR3 sequence: CASSQALTSAGTDTQYF. In DNA form, the CDR3 reads TGCGCCAGCAGCCAAGCTTTAACTAGCGCGGGCACAGATACGCAGTATTTT.

The rearrangement joins TRBV30 to TRBJ2-7; no clear D. This CDR3 contains 16 residues. Between the trimmed V and J ends, which lost 1 base and 1 base, there was a span of 17 bases. The germline gives CDR1 GTSNPN, CDR2 SVGIG (reference sequence). DNA for the CDR3: TGTGCCTGGAGTGGTCGGGCAGCCACCTTATCCTACGAGCAGTACTTC. Amino acids: CAWSGRAATLSYEQYF.